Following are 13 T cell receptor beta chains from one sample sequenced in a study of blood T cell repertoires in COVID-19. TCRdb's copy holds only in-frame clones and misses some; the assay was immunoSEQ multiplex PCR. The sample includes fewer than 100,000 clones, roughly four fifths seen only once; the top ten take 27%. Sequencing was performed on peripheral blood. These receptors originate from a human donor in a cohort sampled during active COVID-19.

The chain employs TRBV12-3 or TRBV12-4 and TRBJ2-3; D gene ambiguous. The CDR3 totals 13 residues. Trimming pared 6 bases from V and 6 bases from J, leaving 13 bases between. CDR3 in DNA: TGTGCCAGCAGCGCGACTGGAATGGATACGCAGTATTTT. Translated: CASSATGMDTQYF.

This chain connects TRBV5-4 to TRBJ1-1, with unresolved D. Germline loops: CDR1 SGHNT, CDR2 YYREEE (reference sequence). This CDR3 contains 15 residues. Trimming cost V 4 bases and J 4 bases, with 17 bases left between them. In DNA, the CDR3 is TGTGCCAGCAGCCCCCCCGGAGCTTTGGCCACTGAAGCTTTCTTT. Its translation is CASSPPGALATEAFF.

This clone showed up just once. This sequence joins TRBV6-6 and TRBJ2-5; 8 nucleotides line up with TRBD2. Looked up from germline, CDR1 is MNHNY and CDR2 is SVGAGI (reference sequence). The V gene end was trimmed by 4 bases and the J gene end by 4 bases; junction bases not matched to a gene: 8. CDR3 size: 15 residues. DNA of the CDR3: TGTGCCAGCAGTTGGCGGGGGGACTCTGGAGAGACCCAGTACTTC. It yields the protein CASSWRGDSGETQYF.

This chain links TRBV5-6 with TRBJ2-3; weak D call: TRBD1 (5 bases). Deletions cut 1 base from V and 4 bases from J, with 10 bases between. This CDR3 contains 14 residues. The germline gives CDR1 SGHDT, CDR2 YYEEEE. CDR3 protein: CASSLTGVPDTQYF. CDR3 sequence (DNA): TGTGCCAGCAGCTTGACAGGAGTTCCAGATACGCAGTATTTT.

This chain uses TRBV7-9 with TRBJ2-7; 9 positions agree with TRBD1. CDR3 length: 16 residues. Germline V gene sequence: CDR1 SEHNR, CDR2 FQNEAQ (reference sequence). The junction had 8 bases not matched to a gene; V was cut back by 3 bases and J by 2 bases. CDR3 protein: CASSLDPGQGPYEQYF. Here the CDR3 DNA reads TGTGCCAGCAGCTTGGACCCGGGACAGGGACCCTACGAGCAGTACTTC.

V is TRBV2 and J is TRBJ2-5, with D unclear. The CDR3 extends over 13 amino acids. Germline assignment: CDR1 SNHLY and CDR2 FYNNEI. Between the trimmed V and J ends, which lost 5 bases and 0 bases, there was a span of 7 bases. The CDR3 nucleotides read TGTGCCAGCAGTCTAGGTAACCAAGAGACCCAGTACTTC. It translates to CASSLGNQETQYF.

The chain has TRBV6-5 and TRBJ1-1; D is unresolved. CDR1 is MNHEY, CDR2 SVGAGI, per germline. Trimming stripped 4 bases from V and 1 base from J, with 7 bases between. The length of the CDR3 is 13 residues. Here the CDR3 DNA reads TGTGCCAGCAGTTGGAGAGGGAACACTGAAGCTTTCTTT. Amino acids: CASSWRGNTEAFF.

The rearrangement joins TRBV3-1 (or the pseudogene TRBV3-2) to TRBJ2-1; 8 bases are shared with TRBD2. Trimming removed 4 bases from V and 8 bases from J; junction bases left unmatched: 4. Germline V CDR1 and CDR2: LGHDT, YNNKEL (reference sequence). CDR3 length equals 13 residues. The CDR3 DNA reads TGTGCCAGCAGCCTCGGACTAGCTTATGAGCAGTTCTTC. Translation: CASSLGLAYEQFF.

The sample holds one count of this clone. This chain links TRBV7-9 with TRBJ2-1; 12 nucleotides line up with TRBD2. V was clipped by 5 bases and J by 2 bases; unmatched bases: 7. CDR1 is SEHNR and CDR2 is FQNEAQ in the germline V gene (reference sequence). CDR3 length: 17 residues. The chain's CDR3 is CASSPPTSGGPYNEQFF. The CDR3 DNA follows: TGTGCCAGCAGCCCCCCGACTAGCGGGGGACCCTACAATGAGCAGTTCTTC. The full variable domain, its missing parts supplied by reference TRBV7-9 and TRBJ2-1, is DTGVSQNPRHKITKRGQNVTFRCDPISEHNRLYWYRQTLGQGPEFLTYFQNEAQLEKSRLLSDRFSAERPKGSFSTLEIQRTEQGDSAMYLCASSPPTSGGPYNEQFFGPGTRLTVL.

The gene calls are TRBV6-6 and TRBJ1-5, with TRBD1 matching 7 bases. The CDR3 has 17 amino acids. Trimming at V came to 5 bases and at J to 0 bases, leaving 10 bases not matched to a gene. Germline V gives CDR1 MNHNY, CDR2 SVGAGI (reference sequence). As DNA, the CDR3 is TGTGCCAGCAGTCCCTACGGGACAGCCCATAGCAATCAGCCCCAGCATTTT. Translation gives CASSPYGTAHSNQPQHF.

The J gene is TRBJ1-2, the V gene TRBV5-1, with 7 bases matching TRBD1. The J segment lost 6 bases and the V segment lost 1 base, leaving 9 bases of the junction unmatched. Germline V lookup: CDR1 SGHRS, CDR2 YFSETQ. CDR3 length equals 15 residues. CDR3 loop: CASSLPGQLEDGYTF. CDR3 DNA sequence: TGCGCCAGCAGCTTGCCGGGACAGCTGGAGGATGGCTACACCTTC.

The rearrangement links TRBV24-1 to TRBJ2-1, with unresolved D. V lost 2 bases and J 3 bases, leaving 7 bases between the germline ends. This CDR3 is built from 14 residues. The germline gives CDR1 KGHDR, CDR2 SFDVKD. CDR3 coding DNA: TGTGCCACCAGTGATTCAGTCAGCTACAATGAGCAGTTCTTC. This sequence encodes CATSDSVSYNEQFF.

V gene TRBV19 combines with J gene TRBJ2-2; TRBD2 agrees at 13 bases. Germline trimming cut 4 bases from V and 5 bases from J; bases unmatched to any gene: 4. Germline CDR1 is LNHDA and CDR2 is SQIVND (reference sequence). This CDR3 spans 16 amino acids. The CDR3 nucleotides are TGTGCCAGTAGTACCGGGACTAGCGGGGTGACCGGGGAGCTGTTTTTT. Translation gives CASSTGTSGVTGELFF.